This T cell receptor beta chain was profiled in a study of technical replicates of blood from a few donors. Comments on this clone: A junction end diverges from the germline sequence, so it may reflect a read error.

Data came from immunoSEQ multiplex PCR; TCRdb stores just in-frame clones and leaves some out. The data hold roughly 90,000 clones, with around 93% observed a single time. Looked up from germline, CDR1 is MNHNS and CDR2 is SASEGT. The CDR3 loop spans 9 amino acids. The clonotype originates from a human donor in good health. The source material was T cells isolated from PBMCs. This chain uses TRBV6-1 with TRBJ1-2; D is unclear. The chain's CDR3 is CASSGSLNF. The CDR3 nucleotides are TGTGCCAGCAGTGGGTCCCTAAACTTC.